This entry describes one T cell receptor beta chain. Its target is unknown. In generating TCR beta cDNA, 5'RACE template switching with UMIs was used. TCRdb re-called the 5' RACE reads and shows each CDR3 protein once, DNA omitted. The specimen's table records a few hundred thousand distinct CDR3 sequences. This sample is drawn from a study of T cells expressing NK-cell markers. Turning to the study itself: From sorted CD3+CD56+NKG2C+, CD3+CD56+NKG2C- and CD3+CD56-NKG2C+ T cells came the TCR beta repertoires. Seropositivity for HCMV was found in most of the eight sequenced donors, with one seronegative.

General observations from the study: Once again these clonotypes came out on top in the CD3+CD56-NKG2C+ fraction of several donors.

This TCR was sampled from a man between 18 and 29 years old in good health. What was sequenced was blood T cells: a sorted CD56 or NKG2C T cell subset, CD4+ or CD8+ T cells, or bulk PBMC T cells (not recorded which).

The CDR3 loop is CASGTSGVYEQYF. The V call is TRBV27, the J call TRBJ2-7; TCRdb designates TRBD2, a call that cannot be tested without DNA. The CDR3 totals 13 residues. Looked up from germline, CDR1 is MNHEY and CDR2 is SMNVEV (reference sequence).